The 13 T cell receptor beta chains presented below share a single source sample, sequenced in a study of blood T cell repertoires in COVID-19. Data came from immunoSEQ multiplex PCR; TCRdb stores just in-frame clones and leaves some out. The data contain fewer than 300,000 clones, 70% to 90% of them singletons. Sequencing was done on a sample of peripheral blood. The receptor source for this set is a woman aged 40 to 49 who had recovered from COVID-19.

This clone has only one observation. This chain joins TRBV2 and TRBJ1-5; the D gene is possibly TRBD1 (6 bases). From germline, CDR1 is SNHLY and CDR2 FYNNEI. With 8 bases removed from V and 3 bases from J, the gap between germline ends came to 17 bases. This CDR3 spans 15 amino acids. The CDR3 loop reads CASLRGGALNQPQHF. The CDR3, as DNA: TGTGCCAGCCTCCGAGGGGGAGCCCTCAATCAGCCCCAGCATTTT.

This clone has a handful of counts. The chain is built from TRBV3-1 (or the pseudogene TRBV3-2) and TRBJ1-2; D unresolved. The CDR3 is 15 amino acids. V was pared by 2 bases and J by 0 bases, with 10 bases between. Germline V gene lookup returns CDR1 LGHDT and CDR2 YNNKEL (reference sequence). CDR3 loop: CASSQPGSANYGYTF. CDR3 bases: TGTGCCAGCAGCCAACCGGGGTCAGCTAACTATGGCTACACCTTC.

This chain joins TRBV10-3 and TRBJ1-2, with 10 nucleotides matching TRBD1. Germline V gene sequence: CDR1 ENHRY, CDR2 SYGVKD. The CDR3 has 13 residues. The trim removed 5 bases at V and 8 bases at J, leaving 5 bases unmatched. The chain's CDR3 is CAISPGQGEGYTF. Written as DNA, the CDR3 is TGTGCCATCAGTCCTGGACAGGGGGAAGGCTACACCTTC.

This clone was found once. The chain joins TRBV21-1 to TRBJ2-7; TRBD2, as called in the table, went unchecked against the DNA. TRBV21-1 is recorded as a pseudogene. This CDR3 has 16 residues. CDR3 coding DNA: TGTGCCAGCAGCAGCCCCCTAGCGGGAGGTTCCCACGAGCAGTACTTC. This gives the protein CASSSPLAGGSHEQYF.

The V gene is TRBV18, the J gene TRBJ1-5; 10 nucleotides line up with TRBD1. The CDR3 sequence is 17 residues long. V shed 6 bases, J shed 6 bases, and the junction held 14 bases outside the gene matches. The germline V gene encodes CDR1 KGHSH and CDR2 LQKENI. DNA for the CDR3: TGTGCCAGCTCGCTGACAGGGGGCTCCGCTCCTAGTCAGCCCCAGCATTTT. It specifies CASSLTGGSAPSQPQHF.

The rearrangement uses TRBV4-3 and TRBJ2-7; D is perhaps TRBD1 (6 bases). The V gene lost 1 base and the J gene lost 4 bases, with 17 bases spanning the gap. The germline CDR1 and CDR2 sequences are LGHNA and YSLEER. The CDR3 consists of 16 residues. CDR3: CASSQVVGQGFYEQYF. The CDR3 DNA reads TGCGCCAGCAGCCAAGTGGTGGGGCAGGGGTTTTACGAGCAGTACTTC.

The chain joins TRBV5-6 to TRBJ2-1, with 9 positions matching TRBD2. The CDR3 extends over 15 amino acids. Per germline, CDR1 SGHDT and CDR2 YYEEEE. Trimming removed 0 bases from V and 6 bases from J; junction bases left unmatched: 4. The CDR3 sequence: CASSLGAGGVNEQFF. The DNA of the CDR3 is TGTGCCAGCAGCTTGGGGGCGGGAGGGGTCAATGAGCAGTTCTTC.

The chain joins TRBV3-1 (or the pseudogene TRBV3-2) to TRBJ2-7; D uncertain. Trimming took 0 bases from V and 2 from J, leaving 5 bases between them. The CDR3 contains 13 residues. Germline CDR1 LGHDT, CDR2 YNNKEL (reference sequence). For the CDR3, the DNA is TGTGCCAGCAGCCAAGATCCGGCCTACGAGCAGTACGTC. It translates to CASSQDPAYEQYV.

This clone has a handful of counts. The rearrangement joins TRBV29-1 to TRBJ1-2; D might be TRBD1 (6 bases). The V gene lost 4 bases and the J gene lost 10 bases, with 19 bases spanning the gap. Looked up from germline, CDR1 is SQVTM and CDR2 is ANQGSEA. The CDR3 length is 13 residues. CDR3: CSVAAGAQTSYTF. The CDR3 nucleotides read TGCAGCGTTGCCGCAGGGGCCCAGACATCCTACACCTTC.

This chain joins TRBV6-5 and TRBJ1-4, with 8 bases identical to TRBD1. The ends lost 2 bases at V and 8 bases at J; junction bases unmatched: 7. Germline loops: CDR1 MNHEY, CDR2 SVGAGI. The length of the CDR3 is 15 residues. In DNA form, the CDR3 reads TGTGCCAGCAGTTACCCCCAGGGGGCGCGGGAAAAACTGTTTTTT. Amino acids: CASSYPQGAREKLFF.

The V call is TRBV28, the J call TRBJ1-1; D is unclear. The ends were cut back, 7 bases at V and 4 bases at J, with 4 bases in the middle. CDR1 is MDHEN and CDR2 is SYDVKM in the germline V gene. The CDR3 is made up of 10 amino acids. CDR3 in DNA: TGTGCCAGCACGGGCACTGAAGCTTTCTTT. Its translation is CASTGTEAFF. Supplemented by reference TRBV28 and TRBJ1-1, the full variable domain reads DVKVTQSSRYLVKRTGEKVFLECVQDMDHENMFWYRQDPGLGLRLIYFSYDVKMKEKGDIPEGYSVSREKKERFSLILESASTNQTSMYLCASTGTEAFFGQGTRLTVV.

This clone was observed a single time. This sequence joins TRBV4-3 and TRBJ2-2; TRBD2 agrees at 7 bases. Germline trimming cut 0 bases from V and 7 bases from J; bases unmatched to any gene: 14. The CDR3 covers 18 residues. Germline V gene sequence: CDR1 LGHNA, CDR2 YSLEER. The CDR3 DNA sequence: TGCGCCAGCAGCCAAGATACATTGGCGGGAGTTATAGTCGGGGAGCTGTTTTTT. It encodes CASSQDTLAGVIVGELFF.

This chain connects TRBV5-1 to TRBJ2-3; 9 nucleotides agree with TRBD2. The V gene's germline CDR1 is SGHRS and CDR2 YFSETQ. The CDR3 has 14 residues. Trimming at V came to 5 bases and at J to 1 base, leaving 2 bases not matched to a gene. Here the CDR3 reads CASSRTSGTDTQYF. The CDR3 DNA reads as TGCGCCAGCAGTCGGACTAGCGGCACAGATACGCAGTATTTT.